What follows are 14 T cell receptor beta chains derived from one specimen sequenced in a study of graft-versus-host responses after intestinal transplantation. Antigens for these TCRs are unknown. TCRdb's table, derived via immunoSEQ multiplex PCR, lists solely in-frame clones and lacks some. The data hold 60,000 to 90,000 clones, with 90% observed a single time. This sample comprised unstimulated CD8+ T cells sorted from spleen or lymph node cells, obtained before intestinal transplant. The receptors stem from a human donor who received an intestinal transplant.

V is TRBV5-5 and J is TRBJ1-1, with a possible D match to TRBD1 (5 bases). CDR3 length: 14 residues. The V end lost 4 bases, the J end lost 4 bases, and 14 bases lay between the germline ends. CDR1 is SGHKS and CDR2 is YYEKEE in the germline V gene (reference sequence). The DNA for the CDR3 is TGTGCCAGCAGCGAGGGGCCGGGAGGCACTGAAGCTTTCTTT. Its protein product is CASSEGPGGTEAFF.

The sample holds a few counts of this clone. The chain couples TRBV27 to TRBJ2-7; D possibly corresponds to TRBD2 (6 bases). Germline V CDR1 and CDR2: MNHEY, SMNVEV (reference sequence). This CDR3 is 16 amino acids long. V was trimmed by 3 bases and J by 2 bases, leaving 17 bases between them. The CDR3 here is CASSLVVGGFPYEQYF. CDR3 in DNA: TGTGCCAGCAGTTTGGTTGTGGGGGGTTTTCCCTACGAGCAGTACTTC.

The chain recombines TRBV5-6 with TRBJ1-1, with a weak D call TRBD1 (5 bases). Germline CDR1 reads SGHDT; CDR2 reads YYEEEE. The V and J ends lost 0 bases and 5 bases respectively, with 11 bases between them. CDR3 length equals 14 residues. DNA of the CDR3: TGTGCCAGCAGCTTGGGGGGGGGAGGTACTGAAGCTTTCTTT. Its protein is CASSLGGGGTEAFF. The variable domain in full, with the rest retrieved from reference TRBV5-6 and TRBJ1-1, is DAGVTQSPTHLIKTRGQQVTLRCSPKSGHDTVSWYQQALGQGPQFIFQYYEEEERQRGNFPDRFSGHQFPNYSSELNVNALLLGDSALYLCASSLGGGGTEAFFGQGTRLTVV.

The chain employs TRBV29-1 and TRBJ2-1; 8 bases fit TRBD2. The germline gives CDR1 SQVTM, CDR2 ANQGSEA. With 2 bases clipped from V and 4 bases from J, the junction kept 7 bases outside the gene matches. The CDR3 is 15 amino acids. The CDR3 DNA is TGCAGCGTTGAAACGGGGGGGAAGATTTACAATGAGCAGTTCTTC. Amino acids: CSVETGGKIYNEQFF.

The V and J genes are TRBV25-1 and TRBJ2-3; TRBD2 matches at 9 bases. Germline CDR1 reads MGHDK; CDR2 reads SYGVNS. Trimming cost V 5 bases and J 5 bases; bases outside gene matches: 11. The CDR3 contains 16 residues. The CDR3 loop is CASSFLAGGLGDTQYF. In DNA, the CDR3 is TGTGCCAGCAGTTTCCTGGCGGGGGGGCTGGGAGATACGCAGTATTTT.

This chain uses TRBV19 with TRBJ2-1, with D possibly TRBD2 on 6 matching bases. Germline values: CDR1 LNHDA, CDR2 SQIVND (reference sequence). The CDR3 is 15 residues long. The V and J ends lost 4 bases and 2 bases respectively, with 12 bases between them. For the CDR3, the DNA is TGTGCCAGTAGTACCTCGGGGGTACCCTACAATGAGCAGTTCTTC. Translating it yields CASSTSGVPYNEQFF.

The genes are TRBV6-5 and TRBJ1-1; tentative D call: TRBD1 (6 bases). Trimming cost V 8 bases and J 0 bases, with 13 bases left between them. The CDR3 spans 14 residues. Germline values: CDR1 MNHEY, CDR2 SVGAGI. CDR3 coding DNA: TGTGCCAGCGGGGTCGACAGGCTGAACACTGAAGCTTTCTTT. Protein sequence: CASGVDRLNTEAFF.

V and J are TRBV9 and TRBJ2-5; TRBD2 aligns across 10 bases. The CDR3 extends over 15 amino acids. In germline, CDR1 is SGDLS, CDR2 YYNGEE. Losses at the gene ends were 0 bases for V and 5 bases for J; bases not matched to a gene: 4. Here the CDR3 reads CASSVGLSGGETQYF. CDR3 nucleotides: TGTGCCAGCAGCGTAGGCCTTAGCGGGGGGGAGACCCAGTACTTC.

This clone is termed medium-sized. The chain combines TRBV5-5 with TRBJ2-1; 11 nucleotides align to TRBD2. The CDR3 totals 15 residues. Unmatched junction bases numbered 6, after V lost 4 bases and J lost 6 bases. CDR1 and CDR2 (germline): SGHKS, YYEKEE (reference sequence). This chain's CDR3 is CASSHSGGAVNEQFF. The CDR3 nucleotides read TGTGCCAGCAGCCATAGCGGGGGGGCCGTCAATGAGCAGTTCTTC.

This clone was recorded a few times. The rearrangement uses TRBV5-4 and TRBJ1-2; no definite D call. The V and J ends lost 4 bases and 4 bases respectively, with 11 bases between them. The CDR3 covers 13 residues. CDR1 and CDR2 from the germline V gene are SGHNT and YYREEE (reference sequence). CDR3 coding DNA: TGTGCCAGCAGCCCCGACACGATCTATGGCTACACCTTC. This gives the protein CASSPDTIYGYTF.

The V call is TRBV6-6, the J call TRBJ1-6, with D perhaps matching TRBD1 (6 bases). CDR1 and CDR2 (germline): MNHNY, SVGAGI (reference sequence). Trimming removed 7 bases from V and 10 bases from J, with 23 bases in between. The CDR3 consists of 16 residues. CDR3 sequence (DNA): TGTGCCAGCATGCATCCGGAGACAGCGGGGGCATCACCCCTCCACTTT. Protein product: CASMHPETAGASPLHF.

V is TRBV7-8 and J is TRBJ1-2; 7 bases map to TRBD1. The ends lost 5 bases at V and 4 bases at J; junction bases unmatched: 4. Germline V gives CDR1 SGHVS, CDR2 FQNEAQ. The CDR3 is 13 amino acids. The CDR3 DNA reads TGTGCCAGCAGCCTGACAGGGATCTATGGCTACACCTTC. It translates to CASSLTGIYGYTF. The variable domain in full, with the rest retrieved from reference TRBV7-8 and TRBJ1-2, is GAGVSQSPRYKVAKRGQDVALRCDPISGHVSLFWYQQALGQGPEFLTYFQNEAQLDKSGLPSDRFFAERPEGSVSTLKIQRTQQEDSAVYLCASSLTGIYGYTFGSGTRLTVV.

This clone has only one observation. V usage is TRBV9 and J usage is TRBJ2-7, with TRBD2 identical over 8 bases. This CDR3 is 15 amino acids long. Per the germline V gene, CDR1 is SGDLS and CDR2 is YYNGEE. Unmatched junction bases numbered 8, after V lost 4 bases and J lost 2 bases. In nucleotides, the CDR3 is TGTGCCAGCAGCCCCCCAGACGGGGGGGCCTACGAGCAGTACTTC. Amino acids: CASSPPDGGAYEQYF.

This clone has just one count. The chain employs TRBV9 and TRBJ2-7; 8 bases are shared with TRBD2. The V gene end was trimmed by 4 bases and the J gene end by 6 bases; junction bases not matched to a gene: 9. CDR3 size: 14 residues. CDR1 is SGDLS, CDR2 YYNGEE, per germline. CDR3 coding DNA: TGTGCCAGCAGCCCCACGGGGGGGGGCCGCGAGCAGTACTTC. Its translation: CASSPTGGGREQYF.